The clone carrying this TCR beta chain was recorded many times. Antigen: not known. For TCR, cDNA came from 5'RACE template switching, which added a universal primer site and UMIs. TCRdb ran MiXCR on the 5' RACE reads and lists one entry per CDR3 protein. Of around 310,000 distinct CDR3 sequences detected, roughly 8.7% appear once; the ten largest clones hold about a sixth. The length of the CDR3 is 15 residues. Per germline, CDR1 MGHRA and CDR2 YSYEKL. Trimming took off 9 bases at V and 0 bases at J, with 15 bases between the two ends. These data originate in a study of T cells after yellow fever vaccination. Study as a whole: Fractions of limited cellularity were prepared by means of SMART-Seq v4 Ultra Low Input.

Study-wide results and caveats: Subsequent to the booster, the majority of primary-vaccination clones reappeared (around 97% CD4, 88% CD8). Contamination of FACS-sorted repertoires by abundant clonotypes from the bulk population could occur.

The clonotype was recovered from a man between 18 and 29 years old who received the YFV17D yellow fever vaccine. The V and J genes are TRBV4-1 and TRBJ2-1, with D unresolved. Sequences were derived from PBMCs, sampled on the day of the first yellow fever vaccination. The CDR3 is CARGTSSSSYNEQFF. CDR3 DNA sequence: TGCGCCAGAGGTACTTCCTCTAGCTCCTACAATGAGCAGTTCTTC.